These 18 T cell receptor beta chains came from one sample sequenced in a study of cytomegalovirus exposure and HLA in healthy donors. In the PCR, 60 Vbeta and 13 Jbeta primers were used. TCRdb's copy holds only in-frame clones and misses some; the assay was immunoSEQ multiplex PCR. The sample lists about 95,000 clones; under 85% were seen once. The sequencing sample was made of PBMCs. The receptors were gathered from a woman aged 40 to 49 in good health and CMV-seropositive.

This rearrangement joins TRBV10-3 to TRBJ2-5; TRBD1 matches at 7 bases. V lost 5 bases, J lost 2 bases, and 2 bases stayed unmatched. The germline V gene has CDR1 ENHRY and CDR2 SYGVKD. The CDR3 is 13 amino acids. The CDR3 is CAISRGQQETQYF. As DNA, the CDR3 is TGTGCCATCAGTAGGGGACAGCAAGAGACCCAGTACTTC.

The rearrangement uses TRBV10-2 and TRBJ2-5, with 9 bases lining up with TRBD2. The CDR3 loop spans 15 amino acids. The V and J ends lost 5 bases and 1 base, in that order; junction bases with no gene match: 5. Germline loops: CDR1 WSHSY, CDR2 SAAADI. The DNA of the CDR3 is TGCGCCAGCAGTAGGGTAGCGGGGGCCCAAGAGACCCAGTACTTC. Its protein product is CASSRVAGAQETQYF.

This clone appeared a few times. The germline gene is not matched at one end of the junction; a read error may be the cause. This chain uses TRBV7-9 with TRBJ2-6; possibly TRBD2 for D (5 bases). The length of the CDR3 is 16 residues. CDR1 is SEHNR, CDR2 FQNEAQ, per germline (reference sequence). CDR3 region: CSSSLARFSGANVLTF. CDR3 nucleotide sequence: TGTTCCAGCAGCTTAGCGCGATTCTCTGGGGCCAACGTCCTGACTTTC.

This chain uses TRBV6-5 with TRBJ2-7; 12 nucleotides agree with TRBD2. Germline CDR1 is MNHEY and CDR2 is SVGAGI. V gave up 6 bases and J gave up 2 bases; unmatched junction bases: 5. CDR3 length: 15 residues. CDR3 sequence reads: CASSRLAGVAYEQYF. CDR3 DNA sequence: TGTGCCAGCAGCCGACTAGCGGGAGTGGCCTACGAGCAGTACTTC.

The chain is built from TRBV6-5 and TRBJ1-3, with D possibly being TRBD1 (5 bases). Germline V gene sequence: CDR1 MNHEY, CDR2 SVGAGI. V was trimmed by 5 bases and J by 0 bases, leaving 11 bases between them. The CDR3 is 15 amino acids. CDR3 DNA: TGTGCCAGCAGTGGCGGGGCCTCCTCTGGAAACACCATATATTTT. Its protein product is CASSGGASSGNTIYF.

The chain has TRBV19 and TRBJ1-4; 7 nucleotides agree with TRBD1. The germline V gene encodes CDR1 LNHDA and CDR2 SQIVND (reference sequence). The J segment lost 10 bases and the V segment lost 6 bases, leaving 8 bases of the junction unmatched. The CDR3 spans 13 residues. The CDR3 loop is CASSGQDWGKLFF. Here the CDR3 DNA reads TGTGCCAGTAGCGGACAGGACTGGGGAAAACTGTTTTTT. Based on the CDR3 plus reference TRBV19 and TRBJ1-4, the full variable domain is DGGITQSPKYLFRKEGQNVTLSCEQNLNHDAMYWYRQDPGQGLRLIYYSQIVNDFQKGDIAEGYSVSREKKESFPLTVTSAQKNPTAFYLCASSGQDWGKLFFGSGTQLSVL.

This clone was seen only a few times. This chain connects TRBV7-9 to TRBJ2-3, with TRBD2 as a possible D gene (6 bases). Trimming removed 2 bases from V and 4 bases from J, with 13 bases in between. CDR1 SEHNR and CDR2 FQNEAQ come from the germline V gene (reference sequence). The CDR3 sequence is 15 residues long. This chain's CDR3 is CASSLTGVESDTQYF. Here the CDR3 DNA reads TGTGCCAGCAGCTTAACGGGAGTGGAATCAGATACGCAGTATTTT.

The CDR3 is CASRPWATYNEQFF. In DNA, the CDR3 is TGTGCCAGCAGGCCTTGGGCGACCTACAATGAGCAGTTCTTC. The chain employs TRBV2 and TRBJ2-1; no definite D call. Germline CDR1 reads SNHLY; CDR2 reads FYNNEI. Trimming removed 6 bases at V and 2 bases at J, with 11 bases between. The CDR3 has 14 amino acids.

The gene calls are TRBV7-8 and TRBJ2-7; 9 nucleotides match TRBD2. Germline values: CDR1 SGHVS, CDR2 FQNEAQ. Unmatched junction bases numbered 4, after V lost 1 base and J lost 3 bases. The CDR3 covers 15 residues. The CDR3, as DNA: TGTGCCAGCAGCTTAGGGCTAGCGGGGCTCTACGAGCAGTACTTC. The encoded protein is CASSLGLAGLYEQYF.

V usage is TRBV10-3 and J usage is TRBJ1-2; D unclear. CDR3 length equals 12 residues. Looked up from germline, CDR1 is ENHRY and CDR2 is SYGVKD. Trimming shortened V by 4 bases and J by 9 bases, and 12 bases separated the two germline ends. This chain's CDR3 is CAISGPAHSYTF. The CDR3, as DNA: TGTGCCATCAGTGGGCCCGCTCATAGCTACACCTTC.

The V gene is TRBV19, the J gene TRBJ1-3, with D uncertain. The CDR3 sequence is 14 residues long. Germline CDR1 is LNHDA and CDR2 is SQIVND (reference sequence). V lost 4 bases and J lost 3, with 10 bases in between. The CDR3 loop reads CASSSSGGGNTIYF. The CDR3 coding sequence is TGTGCCAGTAGTAGCTCCGGCGGTGGAAACACCATATATTTT.

V gene TRBV18 combines with J gene TRBJ1-4; 9 bases line up with TRBD1. V lost 3 bases and J lost 2; bases outside the gene matches: 10. The CDR3 totals 18 residues. Per the germline V gene, CDR1 is KGHSH and CDR2 is LQKENI. The CDR3 DNA is TGTGCCAGCTCACCGGCCGGACAGGGGAGGGTGACTAATGAAAAACTGTTTTTT. It translates to CASSPAGQGRVTNEKLFF.

This chain connects TRBV2 to TRBJ2-3; D ambiguous. Germline CDR1 reads SNHLY; CDR2 reads FYNNEI. This CDR3 is 15 amino acids long. The ends were cut back, 1 base at V and 4 bases at J, with 12 bases in the middle. The CDR3 sequence is CASSEGYSIPDTQYF. The CDR3 DNA reads TGTGCCAGCAGTGAAGGTTACAGTATTCCAGATACGCAGTATTTT.

This clone was recorded at least ten times. J is TRBJ1-2 and V is TRBV5-5, with TRBD1 matching 8 bases. V was clipped by 1 base and J by 7 bases; unmatched bases: 6. Germline V lookup: CDR1 SGHKS, CDR2 YYEKEE (reference sequence). The CDR3 totals 14 residues. DNA for the CDR3: TGTGCCAGCAGCTTGACAGGGGGTTCCGTTGGCTACACCTTC. This gives the protein CASSLTGGSVGYTF. Filled out from reference TRBV5-5 and TRBJ1-2, the complete variable domain reads DAGVTQSPTHLIKTRGQQVTLRCSPISGHKSVSWYQQVLGQGPQFIFQYYEKEERGRGNFPDRFSARQFPNYSSELNVNALLLGDSALYLCASSLTGGSVGYTFGSGTRLTVV.

V usage is TRBV29-1 and J usage is TRBJ1-1, with a weak D call TRBD1 (5 bases). The CDR3 is 14 residues long. The germline V gene has CDR1 SQVTM and CDR2 ANQGSEA. V lost 4 bases and J lost 5, with 17 bases in between. The CDR3 coding sequence is TGCAGCGTTGCTGGTTTCGAGAAGGGGACTGAAGCTTTCTTT. Amino acids: CSVAGFEKGTEAFF.

V usage is TRBV29-1 and J usage is TRBJ2-3; 8 bases align to TRBD2. The CDR3 extends over 13 amino acids. V trimming: 3 bases; J trimming: 4 bases; junction bases outside the gene matches: 3. CDR1 SQVTM and CDR2 ANQGSEA come from the germline V gene. CDR3 loop: CSVEAGGADTQYF. The CDR3 coding sequence is TGCAGCGTTGAGGCGGGAGGAGCAGATACGCAGTATTTT.

The CDR3 nucleotides are TGCAGCGTTAGCGGGCAGGGTAAAGCCGAGCAGTACTTC. The encoded protein is CSVSGQGKAEQYF. The rearrangement links TRBV29-1 to TRBJ2-7; D is perhaps TRBD2 (6 bases). CDR1 and CDR2 (germline): SQVTM, ANQGSEA. CDR3 size: 13 residues. V was pared by 5 bases and J by 6 bases, with 17 bases between.

The chain carries TRBV29-1 and TRBJ2-6, with 9 bases aligning to TRBD1. In germline, CDR1 is SQVTM, CDR2 ANQGSEA. Unmatched junction bases numbered 2, after V lost 6 bases and J lost 2 bases. The length of the CDR3 is 14 residues. CDR3 protein: CSVQGAPGANVLTF. CDR3 bases: TGCAGCGTACAGGGGGCGCCTGGGGCCAACGTCCTGACTTTC.